The clone carrying this T cell receptor beta chain turned up a few times. This specimen comes from a study of T cells in Graves' hyperthyroidism and ophthalmopathy. Source material for PBMCs was over 7.5 ml fresh peripheral blood. The CDR3 is 17 residues long. Looked up from germline, CDR1 is LNHDA and CDR2 is SQIVND (reference sequence). J was trimmed by 5 bases and V by 4 bases; bases with no gene match: 13. Researchers amplified the TCR beta CDR3 regions from RNA transcripts. Carried out on the TCR CDR3, a first-round RT-PCR used the HTBI primer set. TCRdb analysed the multiplex PCR reads with MiXCR anew, one entry per CDR3 protein. In the table there are more than 450,000 distinct CDR3 sequences, around 15% of which are singletons.

The chain joins TRBV19 to TRBJ2-1, with 8 bases aligning to TRBD2. This TCR was recovered from a middle-aged woman with Graves' hyperthyroidism. The sequenced material came from blood. DNA of the CDR3: TGTGCCAGTAGTACCGGACTAGCAGGAGCCTCGCACAATGAGCAGTTCTTC. As protein: CASSTGLAGASHNEQFF.